This paragraph covers one T cell receptor (beta chain) sequence. The sample originates from a study of blood T cell repertoires in COVID-19. Looking at the study overall: Sources were T cells, B-cell-depleted T cells, or PBMCs; the material itself was cDNA or gDNA.

Authors' methods: Estimation of nucleated cell counts relied on the amplification of reference gene primers. Sequenced by immunoSEQ multiplex PCR; TCRdb stores in-frame clones only, minus some. V and J calls and clone size come straight from that table; D and trimming were deduced from the DNA. The data hold 150,000 to 200,000 clones, with 70% to 90% observed a single time. Germline V gene data show CDR1 as SNHLY and CDR2 as FYNNEI. The CDR3 length is 13 residues. Between the trimmed V and J ends, which lost 7 bases and 2 bases, there was a span of 11 bases. The clonotype originates from a woman aged 70-85 years with acute or convalescent COVID-19. V usage is TRBV2 and J usage is TRBJ1-2; D unresolved. The specimen sequenced was peripheral blood. The CDR3 spells CASTEGLNYGYTF. The CDR3 DNA sequence: TGTGCCAGCACTGAGGGCTTGAACTATGGCTACACCTTC. Complete variable domain (other parts from reference TRBV2 and TRBJ1-2): EPEVTQTPSHQVTQMGQEVILRCVPISNHLYFYWYRQILGQKVEFLVSFYNNEISEKSEIFDDQFSVERPDGSNFTLKIRSTKLEDSAMYFCASTEGLNYGYTFGSGTRLTVV.